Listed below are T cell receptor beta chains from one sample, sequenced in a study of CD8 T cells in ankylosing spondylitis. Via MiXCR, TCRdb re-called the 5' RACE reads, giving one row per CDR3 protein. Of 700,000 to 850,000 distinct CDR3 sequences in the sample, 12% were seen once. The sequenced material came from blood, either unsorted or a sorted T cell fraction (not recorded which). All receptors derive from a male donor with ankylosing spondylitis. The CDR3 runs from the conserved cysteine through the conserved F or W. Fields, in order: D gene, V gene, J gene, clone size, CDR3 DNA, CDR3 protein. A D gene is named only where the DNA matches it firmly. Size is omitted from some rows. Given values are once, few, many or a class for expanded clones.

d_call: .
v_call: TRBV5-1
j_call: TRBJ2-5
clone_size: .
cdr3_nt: TGCGCCAGCGGCCTAACGGGAACGCTTCAAGAGACCCAGTACTTC
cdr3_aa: CASGLTGTLQETQYF

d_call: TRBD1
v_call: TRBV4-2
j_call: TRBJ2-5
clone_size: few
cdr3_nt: TGTGCCAGCAGCCAGACCTCGGACAGGCAAGAGACCCAGTACTTC
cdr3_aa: CASSQTSDRQETQYF

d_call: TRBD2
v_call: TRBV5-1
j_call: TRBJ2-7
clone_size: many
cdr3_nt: TGCGCCAGCAGCTTGGAGCCTAGCGGGAGGTACGAGCAGTACTTC
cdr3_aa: CASSLEPSGRYEQYF

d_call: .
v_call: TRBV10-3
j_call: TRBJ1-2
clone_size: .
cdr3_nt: TGTGCCATCAGTGCAGGGTTCGGTGGCTACACCTTC
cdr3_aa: CAISAGFGGYTF

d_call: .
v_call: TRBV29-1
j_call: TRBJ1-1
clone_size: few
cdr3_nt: TGCAGCGTTGGCAGGAACCTGAACACTGAAGCTTTCTTT
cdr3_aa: CSVGRNLNTEAFF

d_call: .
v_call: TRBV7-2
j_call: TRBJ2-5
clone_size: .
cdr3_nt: TGTGCCAGCAGCGCGAGGGGTTCGGAGACCCAGTACTTC
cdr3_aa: CASSARGSETQYF

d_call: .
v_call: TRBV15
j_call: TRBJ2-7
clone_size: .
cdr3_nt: TGTGCCACCAGCAGGGACCTACAATACGAGCAGTACTTC
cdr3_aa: CATSRDLQYEQYF

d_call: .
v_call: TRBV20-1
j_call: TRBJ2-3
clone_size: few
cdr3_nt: TGCAGTTCCCTGGGGAGGACAAGTAGCACAGATACGCAGTATTTT
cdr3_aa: CSSLGRTSSTDTQYF

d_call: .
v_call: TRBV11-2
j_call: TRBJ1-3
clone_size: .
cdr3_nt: TGTGCCAGCAACCCCTCGGGAGGGAGGATAGGAAACACCATATATTTT
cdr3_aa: CASNPSGGRIGNTIYF

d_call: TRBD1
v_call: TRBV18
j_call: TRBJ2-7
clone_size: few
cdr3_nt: TGTGCCAGCTCACTGAACGACAGGGGAGGCGAGCAGTACTTC
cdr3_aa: CASSLNDRGGEQYF

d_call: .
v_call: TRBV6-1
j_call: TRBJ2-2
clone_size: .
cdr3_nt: TGTGCCAGCAGTCGATACGCGAACACCGGGGAGCTGTTTTTT
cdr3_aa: CASSRYANTGELFF

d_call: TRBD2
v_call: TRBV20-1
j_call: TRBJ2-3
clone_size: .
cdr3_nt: TGCAGTGCTAGAGGGTCAGCGGGGGCCACGGCAGATACGCAGTATTTT
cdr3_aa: CSARGSAGATADTQYF

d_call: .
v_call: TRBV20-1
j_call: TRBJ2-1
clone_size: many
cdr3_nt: TGCAGTGCTAGAAGGACCAGGGGTAACAATGAGCAGTTCTTC
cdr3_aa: CSARRTRGNNEQFF

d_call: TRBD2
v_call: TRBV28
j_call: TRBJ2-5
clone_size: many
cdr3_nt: TGTGCCACCGGGAGGGGCGGAGAGACCCAGTACTTC
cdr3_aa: CATGRGGETQYF